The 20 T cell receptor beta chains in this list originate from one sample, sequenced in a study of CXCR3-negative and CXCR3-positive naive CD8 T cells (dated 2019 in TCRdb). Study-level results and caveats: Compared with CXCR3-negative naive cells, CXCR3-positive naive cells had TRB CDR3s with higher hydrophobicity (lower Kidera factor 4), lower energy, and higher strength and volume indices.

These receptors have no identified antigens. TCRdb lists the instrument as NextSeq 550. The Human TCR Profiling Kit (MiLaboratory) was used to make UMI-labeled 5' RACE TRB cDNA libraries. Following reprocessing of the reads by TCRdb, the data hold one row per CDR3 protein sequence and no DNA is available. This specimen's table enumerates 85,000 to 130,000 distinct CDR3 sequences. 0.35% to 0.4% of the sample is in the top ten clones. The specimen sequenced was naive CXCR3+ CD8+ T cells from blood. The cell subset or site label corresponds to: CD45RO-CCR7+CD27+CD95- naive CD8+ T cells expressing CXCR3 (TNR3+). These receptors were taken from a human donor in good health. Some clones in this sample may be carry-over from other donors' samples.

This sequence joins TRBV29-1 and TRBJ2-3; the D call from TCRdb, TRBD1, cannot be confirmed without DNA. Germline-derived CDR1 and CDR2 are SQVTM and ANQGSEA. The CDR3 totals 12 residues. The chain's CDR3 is CSVNRRTDTQYF.

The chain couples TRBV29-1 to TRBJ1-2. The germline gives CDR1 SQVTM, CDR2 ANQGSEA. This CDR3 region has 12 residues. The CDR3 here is CSVAQTNYGYTF.

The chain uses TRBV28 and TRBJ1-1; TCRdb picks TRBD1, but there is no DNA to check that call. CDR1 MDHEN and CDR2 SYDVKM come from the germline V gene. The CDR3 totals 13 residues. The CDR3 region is CASSSTLGAEAFF.

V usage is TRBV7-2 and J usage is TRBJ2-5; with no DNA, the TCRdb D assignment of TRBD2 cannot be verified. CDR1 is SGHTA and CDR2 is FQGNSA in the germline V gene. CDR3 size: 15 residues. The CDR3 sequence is CASIPSGGLSETQYF.

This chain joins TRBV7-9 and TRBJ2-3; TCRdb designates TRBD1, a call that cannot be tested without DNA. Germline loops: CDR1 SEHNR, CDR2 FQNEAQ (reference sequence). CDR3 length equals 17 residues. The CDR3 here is CASSPSPARTNTDTQYF. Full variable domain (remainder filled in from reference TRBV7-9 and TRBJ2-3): DTGVSQNPRHKITKRGQNVTFRCDPISEHNRLYWYRQTLGQGPEFLTYFQNEAQLEKSRLLSDRFSAERPKGSFSTLEIQRTEQGDSAMYLCASSPSPARTNTDTQYFGPGTRLTVL.

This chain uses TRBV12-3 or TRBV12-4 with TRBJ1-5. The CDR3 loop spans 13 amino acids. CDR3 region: CASSPEVSWPQHF.

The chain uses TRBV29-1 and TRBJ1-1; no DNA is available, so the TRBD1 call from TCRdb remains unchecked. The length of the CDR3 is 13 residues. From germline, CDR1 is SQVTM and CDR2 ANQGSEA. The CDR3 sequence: CSVGWGENTEAFF.

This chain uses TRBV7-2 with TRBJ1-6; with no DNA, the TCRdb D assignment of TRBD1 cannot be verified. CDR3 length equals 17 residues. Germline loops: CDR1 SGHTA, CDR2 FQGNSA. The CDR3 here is CASSYAAGGGVGSPLHF.

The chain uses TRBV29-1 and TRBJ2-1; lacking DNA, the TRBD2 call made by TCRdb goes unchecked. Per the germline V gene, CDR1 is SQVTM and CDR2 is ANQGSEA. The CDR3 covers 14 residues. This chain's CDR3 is CSGAWAGGPNKQFF.

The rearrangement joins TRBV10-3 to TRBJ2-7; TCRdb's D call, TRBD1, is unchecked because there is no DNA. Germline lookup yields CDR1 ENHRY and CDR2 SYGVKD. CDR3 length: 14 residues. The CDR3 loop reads CAISSGTGTYEQYF.

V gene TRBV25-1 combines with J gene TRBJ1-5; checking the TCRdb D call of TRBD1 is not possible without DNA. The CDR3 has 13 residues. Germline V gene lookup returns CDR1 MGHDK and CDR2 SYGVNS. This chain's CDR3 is CASSEQGNQPQHF.

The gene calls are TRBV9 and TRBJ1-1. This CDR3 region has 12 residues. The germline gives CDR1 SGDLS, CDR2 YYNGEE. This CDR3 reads CASSVATGEAFF.

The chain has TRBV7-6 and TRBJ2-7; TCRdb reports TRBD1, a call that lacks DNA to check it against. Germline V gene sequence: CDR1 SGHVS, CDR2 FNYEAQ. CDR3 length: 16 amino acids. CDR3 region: CASSLEGNGVEAEQYF.

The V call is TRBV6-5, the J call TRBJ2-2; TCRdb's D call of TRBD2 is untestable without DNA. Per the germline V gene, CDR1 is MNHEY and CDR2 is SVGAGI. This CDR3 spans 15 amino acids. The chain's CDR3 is CASSLTEGLTGELFF.

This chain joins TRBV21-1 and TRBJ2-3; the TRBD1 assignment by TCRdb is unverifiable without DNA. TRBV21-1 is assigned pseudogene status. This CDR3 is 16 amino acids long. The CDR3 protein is CASCGLGGGRTDTQYF.

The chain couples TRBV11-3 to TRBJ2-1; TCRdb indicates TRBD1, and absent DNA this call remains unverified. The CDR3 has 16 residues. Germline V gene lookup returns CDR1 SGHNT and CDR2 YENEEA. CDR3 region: CASSHRDRGWENEQFF. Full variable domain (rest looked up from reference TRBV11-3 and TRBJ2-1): EAGVVQSPRYKIIEKKQPVAFWCNPISGHNTLYWYLQNLGQGPELLIRYENEEAVDDSQLPKDRFSAERLKGVDSTLKIQPAELGDSAVYLCASSHRDRGWENEQFFGPGTRLTVL.

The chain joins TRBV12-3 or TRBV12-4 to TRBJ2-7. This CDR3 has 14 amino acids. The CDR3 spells CASSFMLSSYEQYF.

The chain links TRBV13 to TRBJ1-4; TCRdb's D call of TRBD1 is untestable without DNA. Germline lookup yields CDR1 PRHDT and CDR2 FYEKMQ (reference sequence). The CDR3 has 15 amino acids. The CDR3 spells CASSPYGGANEKLFF.

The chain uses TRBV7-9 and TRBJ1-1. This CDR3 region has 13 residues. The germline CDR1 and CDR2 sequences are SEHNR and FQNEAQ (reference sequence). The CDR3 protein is CASSLSANNEAFF. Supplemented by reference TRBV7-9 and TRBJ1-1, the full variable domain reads DTGVSQNPRHKITKRGQNVTFRCDPISEHNRLYWYRQTLGQGPEFLTYFQNEAQLEKSRLLSDRFSAERPKGSFSTLEIQRTEQGDSAMYLCASSLSANNEAFFGQGTRLTVV.

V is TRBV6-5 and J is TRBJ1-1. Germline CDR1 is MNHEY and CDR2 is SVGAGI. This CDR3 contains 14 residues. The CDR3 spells CASSPRGSDTEAFF.